The rows below give T cell receptor beta chains drawn from one sample of a study of blood T cell repertoires in COVID-19. The table came from immunoSEQ multiplex PCR; TCRdb's copy has only in-frame clones and leaves some out. This sample has around 180,000 clones, with approximately 79% found just once. Sequenced sample: peripheral blood. These receptors all stem from a man aged 60 to 75 with active or convalescent COVID-19. CDR3s include the opening cysteine and the closing phenylalanine or tryptophan. The D gene is left open where the match is weak. Clone size is not always given. Where it is, it says once, few, many or a class for expanded clones.

J	length	D	size	V	DNA	CDR3
TRBJ2-2	15	NA	NA	TRBV28	TGTGCCAGCACCATCCAGGACAGAAACACCGGGGAGCTGTTTTTT	CASTIQDRNTGELFF
TRBJ1-2	15	NA	NA	TRBV7-9	TGTGCCAGCAGCCTACAGTCCGGGGAGGCGTATGGCTACACCTTC	CASSLQSGEAYGYTF
TRBJ1-2	14	TRBD1	NA	TRBV5-1	TGCGCCAGCAGCCTAGAGACAGGGTACTATGGCTACACCTTC	CASSLETGYYGYTF
TRBJ2-3	16	TRBD2	few	TRBV5-4	TGTGCCAGCAGCTTGGACGGACTAGCGGGAGCAGATACGCAGTATTTT	CASSLDGLAGADTQYF
TRBJ1-1	17	NA	NA	TRBV23-1	TGCGCCAGCAGTCAATACCCCTCCCCAGGGAAGGGCACTGAAGCTTTCTTT	CASSQYPSPGKGTEAFF
TRBJ2-3	18	TRBD2	NA	TRBV5-8	TGTGCCAGCAGCTATGGGACTAGCGGGAGGGGATACACAGATACGCAGTATTTT	CASSYGTSGRGYTDTQYF
TRBJ1-1	15	TRBD1	NA	TRBV19	TGTGCCAGTAGTCTCCGGGACAGGGTCGACACTGAAGCTTTCTTT	CASSLRDRVDTEAFF
TRBJ1-4	13	NA	NA	TRBV3-1/TRBV3-2	TGTGCCAGCAGTCCTACCTCGGGTGAAAAACTGTTTTTT	CASSPTSGEKLFF
TRBJ1-1	13	TRBD1	few	TRBV11-3	TGTGCCAGCAGCTTAGAAAGGGACAGGGAAGCTTTCTTT	CASSLERDREAFF
TRBJ2-3	14	NA	NA	TRBV18	TGTGCCAGCTCACCATATGGAGGAACAGATACGCAGTATTTT	CASSPYGGTDTQYF